Reported below is one T cell receptor beta chain. V lost 5 bases to trimming and J lost 5 bases; unmatched junction nucleotides: 16. The V gene's germline CDR1 is KGHSH and CDR2 LQKENI. The CDR3 runs 17 residues. Among the patients, none had received any treatment before thyroid surgery. With MiXCR, TCRdb reprocessed the PCR reads. The sample includes roughly 40,000 clones, roughly 15% of them seen just once. The data were taken from a study of metastatic and nonmetastatic thyroid tumors. In the study overall: Repertoire comparisons spanned blood and tumor or nodule tissue from malignant and benign thyroid patients.

Sequencing input: blood. The chain combines TRBV18 with TRBJ2-3; 7 bases line up with TRBD1. This receptor was taken from a female donor with papillary thyroid cancer or a benign thyroid nodule (not recorded which). Some clones in this sample may be carry-over from other donors' samples. The CDR3 sequence: CASSTTITGEGGDTQYF. CDR3 bases: TGTGCCAGCTCAACGACGATCACAGGGGAAGGAGGAGATACGCAGTATTTT.